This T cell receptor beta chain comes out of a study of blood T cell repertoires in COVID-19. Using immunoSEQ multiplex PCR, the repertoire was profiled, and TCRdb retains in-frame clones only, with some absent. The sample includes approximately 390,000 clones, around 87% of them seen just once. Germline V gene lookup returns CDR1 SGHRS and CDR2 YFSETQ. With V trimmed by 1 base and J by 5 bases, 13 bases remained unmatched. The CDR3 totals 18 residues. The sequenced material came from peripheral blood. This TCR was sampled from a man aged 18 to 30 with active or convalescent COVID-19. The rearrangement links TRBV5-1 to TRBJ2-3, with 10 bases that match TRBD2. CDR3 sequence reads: CASSLRSIAGGWGDTQYF. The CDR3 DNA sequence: TGCGCCAGCAGCTTGAGATCAATAGCGGGGGGTTGGGGAGATACGCAGTATTTT.